This is a list of T cell receptor beta chains from one sample in a study of blood T cell repertoires in COVID-19. TCRdb's table, derived via immunoSEQ multiplex PCR, lists solely in-frame clones and lacks some. This sample carries 60,000 to 80,000 clones, over 75% of them seen once, and the ten largest clones take approximately 25%. Sequenced sample: peripheral blood. Every receptor here comes from a man aged 45 to 65 with acute or convalescent COVID-19. The CDR3 runs from the conserved cysteine through the conserved F or W. D genes are given only for firm matches. For some rows the clone size is stated as once, few or many, or as a class when expanded; others skip it.

v_call: TRBV7-8
clone_size: .
d_call: .
j_call: TRBJ2-2
cdr3_nt: TGTGCCACCCATGTGGGCGCGCGGGGCACCGGGGAGCTGTTTTTT
cdr3_aa: CATHVGARGTGELFF

v_call: TRBV19
clone_size: .
d_call: TRBD1
j_call: TRBJ2-5
cdr3_nt: TGTGCCAGTAGTATAATATATCCGGGACAGGAAGAGACCCAGTACTTC
cdr3_aa: CASSIIYPGQEETQYF

v_call: TRBV7-9
clone_size: .
d_call: .
j_call: TRBJ1-1
cdr3_nt: TGTGCCAGCAGCTTGAACAGGGACACTGAAGCTTTCTTT
cdr3_aa: CASSLNRDTEAFF

v_call: TRBV10-3
clone_size: .
d_call: .
j_call: TRBJ2-7
cdr3_nt: TGTGCCATCAGTACCCGCGGATACGAGCAGTACTTC
cdr3_aa: CAISTRGYEQYF

v_call: TRBV6-5
clone_size: .
d_call: .
j_call: TRBJ2-5
cdr3_nt: TGTGCCAGCAGTTCCTTCCAAGAGACCCAGTACTTC
cdr3_aa: CASSSFQETQYF

v_call: TRBV6-1
clone_size: .
d_call: .
j_call: TRBJ1-2
cdr3_nt: TGTGCCAGCAGTCCCCCGGGGAACCACTATGGCTACACCTTC
cdr3_aa: CASSPPGNHYGYTF

v_call: TRBV5-6
clone_size: .
d_call: TRBD1
j_call: TRBJ1-1
cdr3_nt: TGTGCCAGCAGCTTCCCGCAGGGGGTTTACCACAACACTGAAGCTTTCTTT
cdr3_aa: CASSFPQGVYHNTEAFF

v_call: TRBV6-5
clone_size: .
d_call: TRBD2
j_call: TRBJ2-3
cdr3_nt: TGTGCCAGCAGCCGGGGGGGGCTGTCAGATACGCAGTATTTT
cdr3_aa: CASSRGGLSDTQYF

v_call: TRBV2
clone_size: .
d_call: .
j_call: TRBJ2-3
cdr3_nt: TGTGCCAGCAGTGAAGGCAGGTCTTTGGGCACAGATACGCAGTATTTT
cdr3_aa: CASSEGRSLGTDTQYF

v_call: TRBV5-4
clone_size: few
d_call: .
j_call: TRBJ1-1
cdr3_nt: TGTGCCAGCAGCTTCGGGAGTAACACTGAAGCTTTCTTT
cdr3_aa: CASSFGSNTEAFF

v_call: TRBV29-1
clone_size: .
d_call: .
j_call: TRBJ2-7
cdr3_nt: TGCAGCGTTGAAGTTTGGACCGAGCGGAGCTCCTACGAGCAGTACTTC
cdr3_aa: CSVEVWTERSSYEQYF

v_call: TRBV5-1
clone_size: .
d_call: .
j_call: TRBJ2-2
cdr3_nt: TGCGCCAGCAGCTTGAACCCGGAGGACACCGGGGAGCTGTTTTTT
cdr3_aa: CASSLNPEDTGELFF

v_call: TRBV23-1
clone_size: few
d_call: TRBD1
j_call: TRBJ1-2
cdr3_nt: TGCGCCAGCAGTCCCAATGTAAACCGGGACAGGGGCGACTATGGCTACACCTTC
cdr3_aa: CASSPNVNRDRGDYGYTF

v_call: TRBV5-6
clone_size: .
d_call: .
j_call: TRBJ2-1
cdr3_nt: TGTGCCAGCAGCTCCCGGGGGACCACGTTCTTC
cdr3_aa: CASSSRGTTFF

v_call: TRBV6-6
clone_size: .
d_call: TRBD1
j_call: TRBJ1-2
cdr3_nt: TGTGCCAGCAATCGAGATCCGGGACAGCGATCCCGGGATGGCTACACCTTC
cdr3_aa: CASNRDPGQRSRDGYTF

v_call: TRBV19
clone_size: .
d_call: TRBD2
j_call: TRBJ2-5
cdr3_nt: TGTGCCAGTAGTCCCTCCCTAGCGGGGACGACCCAGTACTTC
cdr3_aa: CASSPSLAGTTQYF

v_call: TRBV3-1/TRBV3-2
clone_size: .
d_call: TRBD2
j_call: TRBJ2-5
cdr3_nt: TGTGCCAGCAGCCAACGTAGCGGGCAAGAGACCCAGTACTTC
cdr3_aa: CASSQRSGQETQYF

v_call: TRBV7-9
clone_size: .
d_call: TRBD1
j_call: TRBJ1-2
cdr3_nt: TGTGCCAGCAGCTTAGAAGGGGGCTTGGGCTACACCTTC
cdr3_aa: CASSLEGGLGYTF

v_call: TRBV27
clone_size: .
d_call: TRBD1
j_call: TRBJ1-3
cdr3_nt: TGTGCCAGCAGTTTAGACAGGGTTAACTCTGGAAACACCATATATTTT
cdr3_aa: CASSLDRVNSGNTIYF

v_call: TRBV2
clone_size: .
d_call: TRBD2
j_call: TRBJ2-5
cdr3_nt: TGTGCCAGCCAGGGAGGGACTAGCGGGGGACTTACCCAGTACTTC
cdr3_aa: CASQGGTSGGLTQYF

v_call: TRBV5-6
clone_size: .
d_call: .
j_call: TRBJ2-1
cdr3_nt: TGTGCCAGCAGTGACTCTAGCTCCTACAATGAGCAGTTCTTC
cdr3_aa: CASSDSSSYNEQFF

v_call: TRBV7-3
clone_size: .
d_call: TRBD2
j_call: TRBJ2-3
cdr3_nt: TGTGCCAGCAGCACCACGGGCCGGACTAGCGGCGGGACAGATACGCAGTATTTT
cdr3_aa: CASSTTGRTSGGTDTQYF